This T cell receptor beta chain was recorded in a study of radiotherapy plus CTLA-4 blockade in lung cancer. Study results and caveats: Best predicting response, reportedly, were early blood T cell clone dynamics, with interferon-beta.

J was trimmed by 3 bases and V by 6 bases; bases with no gene match: 9. Germline V gives CDR1 SGHRS, CDR2 YFSETQ. The CDR3 is made up of 17 amino acids. Ipilimumab-mediated CTLA-4 blockade plus focal radiation was given to patients having chemo-refractory metastatic non-small-cell lung cancer. About this clone: The antigen remains undetermined.

The method was immunoSEQ multiplex PCR; TCRdb's version includes in-frame clones alone and lacks a portion of them. The table has 25,000 to 35,000 clones, approximately 80% seen once. This clonotype was sampled from a human donor with non-small cell lung cancer who had stable disease on radiotherapy plus ipilimumab. Sequencing used peripheral blood, obtained from a patient treated with radiotherapy plus ipilimumab. The genes are TRBV5-1 and TRBJ2-3, with 14 bases that match TRBD2. This CDR3 reads CASNQGLAGGWTDTQYF. CDR3 coding DNA: TGCGCCAGCAACCAAGGACTAGCGGGGGGTTGGACAGATACGCAGTATTTT.